The sequence of this T cell receptor (beta chain) was determined in a study of T cell responses to AZD1222 COVID-19 vaccine. Study summary: Second doses at about 4 or about 12 weeks were pooled.

V lost 3 bases and J lost 6; bases outside the gene matches: 7. This CDR3 has 16 residues. In germline, CDR1 is SGHTA, CDR2 FQGNSA. Sequencing used immunoSEQ multiplex PCR; TCRdb keeps in-frame clones, though not all of them. The data contain about 190,000 clones, 85% to 95% of them singletons. Comments on this clone: Its antigen is as yet unknown.

Study outcomes and limitations: Most donors were white British and more were female, and clonal diversity was possibly underestimated. Only a handful of AZD1222 recipients, several in all, had baseline seropositivity. It was only after the peak T cell response that any repertoires were sampled.

The sample was peripheral blood, taken on day 0 of AZD1222 vaccination. J is TRBJ2-7 and V is TRBV7-2, with 14 bases aligning to TRBD2. This clonotype was sampled from an adult in good health. As DNA, the CDR3 is TGTGCCAGCAGCTTTGGGACTAGCGGGAGTTCTGGCGAGCAGTACTTC. This translates into CASSFGTSGSSGEQYF.